This T cell receptor (beta chain) originates from a study of OX40 agonist ivuxolimab in advanced cancers. Background on the study: Patients were given ivuxolimab, an antibody that agonizes OX40 (CD134). Study-level results: In the 0.1 to 3.0 mg/kg range, CD4+ and CD8+ blood T cells had expanded clonally by week 6.

The CDR3 has 13 amino acids. Germline loops: CDR1 SEHNR, CDR2 FQNEAQ (reference sequence). Trimming cost V 4 bases and J 6 bases, with 13 bases left between them. Method: immunoSEQ multiplex PCR; TCRdb's copy keeps in-frame clones and lacks some. This table holds 55,000 to 80,000 clones, over 75% found once. On this clone itself: Its target is not known.

Systemic immunosuppression or a history of autoimmune disease excluded patients. This TCR came from an adult with an advanced solid tumor such as melanoma, head and neck, liver or kidney cancer. The sequencing used CD4+ or CD8+ T cells sorted from blood, collected in a trial of the OX40 agonist ivuxolimab. The chain combines TRBV7-9 with TRBJ2-7, with D perhaps TRBD2 (6 bases). The CDR3 protein is CASSSTTRSEQYF. The CDR3 region has the DNA TGTGCCAGCAGCTCCACGACTAGGAGCGAGCAGTACTTC.